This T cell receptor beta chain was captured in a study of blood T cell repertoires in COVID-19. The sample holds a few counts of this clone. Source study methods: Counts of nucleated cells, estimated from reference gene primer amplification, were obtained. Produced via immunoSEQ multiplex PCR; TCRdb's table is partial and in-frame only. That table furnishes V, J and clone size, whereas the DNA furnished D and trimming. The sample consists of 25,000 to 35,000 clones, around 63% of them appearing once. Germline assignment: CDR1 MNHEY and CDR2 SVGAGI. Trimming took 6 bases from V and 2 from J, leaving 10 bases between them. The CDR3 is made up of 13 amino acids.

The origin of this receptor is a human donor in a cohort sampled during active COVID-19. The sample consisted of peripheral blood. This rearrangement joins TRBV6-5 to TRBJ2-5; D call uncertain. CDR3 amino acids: CASSLVGQETQYF. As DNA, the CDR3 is TGTGCCAGCAGCCTAGTGGGTCAAGAGACCCAGTACTTC.